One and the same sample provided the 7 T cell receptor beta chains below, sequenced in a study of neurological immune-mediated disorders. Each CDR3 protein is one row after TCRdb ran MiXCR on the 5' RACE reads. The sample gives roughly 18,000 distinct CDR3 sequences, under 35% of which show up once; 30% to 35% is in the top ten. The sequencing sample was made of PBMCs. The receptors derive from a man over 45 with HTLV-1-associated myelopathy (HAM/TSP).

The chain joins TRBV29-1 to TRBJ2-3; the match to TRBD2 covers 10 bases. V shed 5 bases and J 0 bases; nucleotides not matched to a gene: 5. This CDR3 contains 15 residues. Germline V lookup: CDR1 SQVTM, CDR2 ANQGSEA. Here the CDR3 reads CSVRTSGASTDTQYF. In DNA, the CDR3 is TGCAGCGTTCGAACTAGCGGGGCAAGCACAGATACGCAGTATTTT.

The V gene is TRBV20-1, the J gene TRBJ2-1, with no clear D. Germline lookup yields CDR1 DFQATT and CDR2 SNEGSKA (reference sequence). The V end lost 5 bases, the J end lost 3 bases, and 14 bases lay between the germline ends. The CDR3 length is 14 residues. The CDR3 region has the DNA TGCAGTGCTGACCCTGAGGAGAGCTACAATGAGCAGTTCTTC. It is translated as CSADPEESYNEQFF.

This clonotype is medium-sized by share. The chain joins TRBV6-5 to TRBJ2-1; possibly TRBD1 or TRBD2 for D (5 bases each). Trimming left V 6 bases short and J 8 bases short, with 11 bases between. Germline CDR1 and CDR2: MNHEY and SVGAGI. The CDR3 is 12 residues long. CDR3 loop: CASSTGAYEQFF. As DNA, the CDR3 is TGTGCCAGCAGCACCGGGGCGTATGAGCAGTTCTTC.

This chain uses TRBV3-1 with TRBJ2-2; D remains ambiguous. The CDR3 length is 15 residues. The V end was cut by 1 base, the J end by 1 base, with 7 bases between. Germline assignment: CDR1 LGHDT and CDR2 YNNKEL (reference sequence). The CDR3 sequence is CASSQGPLNTGELFF. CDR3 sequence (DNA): TGTGCCAGCAGCCAAGGCCCTCTGAACACCGGGGAGCTGTTTTTT.

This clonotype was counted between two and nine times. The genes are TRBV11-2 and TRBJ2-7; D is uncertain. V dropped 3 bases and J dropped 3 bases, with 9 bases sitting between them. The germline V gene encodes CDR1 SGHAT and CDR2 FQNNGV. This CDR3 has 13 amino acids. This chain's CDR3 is CASSLALNYEQYF. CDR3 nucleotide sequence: TGTGCCAGCAGCTTGGCACTGAACTACGAGCAGTACTTC.

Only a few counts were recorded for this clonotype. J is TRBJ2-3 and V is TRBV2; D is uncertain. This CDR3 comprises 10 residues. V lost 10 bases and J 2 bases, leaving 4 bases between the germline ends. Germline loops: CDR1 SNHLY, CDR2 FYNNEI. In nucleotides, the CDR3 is TGTGCCACTTACACAGATACGCAGTATTTT. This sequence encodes CATYTDTQYF.

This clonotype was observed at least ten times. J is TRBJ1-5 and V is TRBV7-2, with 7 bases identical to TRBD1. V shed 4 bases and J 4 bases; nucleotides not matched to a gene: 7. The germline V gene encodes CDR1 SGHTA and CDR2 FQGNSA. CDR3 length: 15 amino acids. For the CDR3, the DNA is TGTGCCAGCAGCTCAGGGGGTGGTAGAAATCAGCCCCAGCATTTT. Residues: CASSSGGGRNQPQHF.